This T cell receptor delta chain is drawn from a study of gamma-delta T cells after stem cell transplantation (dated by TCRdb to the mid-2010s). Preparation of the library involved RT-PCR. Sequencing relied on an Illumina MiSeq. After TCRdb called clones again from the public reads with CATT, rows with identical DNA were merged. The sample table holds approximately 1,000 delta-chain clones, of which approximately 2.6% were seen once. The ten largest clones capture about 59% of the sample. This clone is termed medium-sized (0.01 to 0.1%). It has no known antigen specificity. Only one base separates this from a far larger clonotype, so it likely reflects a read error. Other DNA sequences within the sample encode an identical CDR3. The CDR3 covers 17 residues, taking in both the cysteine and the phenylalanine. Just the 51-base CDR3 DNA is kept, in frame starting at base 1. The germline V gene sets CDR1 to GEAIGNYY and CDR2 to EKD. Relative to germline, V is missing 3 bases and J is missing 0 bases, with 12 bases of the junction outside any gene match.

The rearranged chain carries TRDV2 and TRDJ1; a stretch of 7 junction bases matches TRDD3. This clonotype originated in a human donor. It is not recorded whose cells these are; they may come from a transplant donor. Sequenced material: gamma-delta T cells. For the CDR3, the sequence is CACDPAEGDSYTDKLIF. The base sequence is TGTGCCTGTGACCCTGCCGAGGGGGATTCGTACACCGATAAACTCATCTTT.